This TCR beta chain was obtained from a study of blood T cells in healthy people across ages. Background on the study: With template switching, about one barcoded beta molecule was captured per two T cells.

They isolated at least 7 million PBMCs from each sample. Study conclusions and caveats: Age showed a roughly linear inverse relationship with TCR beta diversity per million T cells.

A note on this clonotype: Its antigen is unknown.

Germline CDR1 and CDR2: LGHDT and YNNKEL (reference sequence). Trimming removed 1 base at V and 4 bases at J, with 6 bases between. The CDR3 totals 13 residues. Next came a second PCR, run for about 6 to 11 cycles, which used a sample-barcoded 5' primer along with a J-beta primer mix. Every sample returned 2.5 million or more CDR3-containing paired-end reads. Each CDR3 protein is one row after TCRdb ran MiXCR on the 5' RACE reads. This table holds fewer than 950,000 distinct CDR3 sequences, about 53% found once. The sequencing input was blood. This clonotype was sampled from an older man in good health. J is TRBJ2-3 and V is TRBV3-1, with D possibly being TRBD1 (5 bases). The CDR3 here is CASSQGTPDTQYF. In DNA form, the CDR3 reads TGTGCCAGCAGCCAAGGGACACCAGATACGCAGTATTTT.